The 6 T cell receptor beta chains below all came from one sample that was sequenced in a study of T-cell memory formation after mild COVID-19. TCRdb reprocessed the 5' RACE reads via MiXCR and lists one record per CDR3 protein. The sample has 2,000 to 2,500 distinct CDR3 sequences; over 65% are singletons. Sequences were obtained from PBMCs or a T cell subset sorted from them (not recorded which). These receptors all come from an adult who had mild COVID-19 (a few samples of this study predate the infection). Cell type and time point are not known.

This chain uses TRBV5-6 with TRBJ1-5; 8 bases align to TRBD1. J gave up 2 bases and V 3 bases, and 1 base lay outside the gene matches. CDR1 is SGHDT and CDR2 is YYEEEE in the germline V gene. The CDR3 is 14 amino acids. CDR3 amino acids: CASSSGQGNQPQHF. The CDR3, as DNA: TGTGCCAGCAGCTCGGGACAGGGCAATCAGCCCCAGCATTTT.

The J gene is TRBJ2-5, the V gene TRBV6-5; 12 bases map to TRBD2. Germline-derived CDR1 and CDR2 are MNHEY and SVGAGI. With V trimmed by 5 bases and J by 4 bases, 5 bases remained unmatched. CDR3 size: 15 residues. CDR3 protein: CASSNLAGGTETQYF. In DNA, the CDR3 is TGTGCCAGCAGTAATCTAGCGGGGGGGACAGAGACCCAGTACTTC.

This clonotype is large within its sample. This chain connects TRBV5-1 to TRBJ2-2; the D gene is possibly TRBD2 (6 bases). The CDR3 length is 16 residues. V shed 1 base and J shed 7 bases, with 17 bases lying between them. CDR1 is SGHRS, CDR2 YFSETQ, per germline. CDR3 sequence: CASSLQSSTGGGELFF. CDR3 nucleotide sequence: TGCGCCAGCAGCTTGCAAAGCTCCACCGGGGGCGGGGAGCTGTTTTTT.

This clonotype was counted a few times. The chain links TRBV27 to TRBJ2-3; D might be TRBD2 (6 bases). Trimming took 6 bases from V and 1 from J, leaving 14 bases between them. CDR1 and CDR2 from the germline V gene are MNHEY and SMNVEV (reference sequence). The CDR3 sequence is 15 residues long. The CDR3 DNA follows: TGTGCCAGCAGATCACCGGGACTGGGCACAGATACGCAGTATTTT. Its translation is CASRSPGLGTDTQYF.

V gene TRBV4-3 combines with J gene TRBJ1-1, with D unresolved. The CDR3 length is 15 residues. V was trimmed by 0 bases and J by 4 bases, leaving 12 bases between them. Germline CDR1 and CDR2: LGHNA and YSLEER. CDR3: CASSQERAEVTEAFF. The CDR3 bases are TGCGCCAGCAGCCAAGAGCGGGCTGAGGTCACTGAAGCTTTCTTT.

In this sample, this clonotype is large. The chain is built from TRBV3-1 and TRBJ2-2, with D unresolved. The CDR3 consists of 14 residues. Germline-derived CDR1 and CDR2 are LGHDT and YNNKEL (reference sequence). With 4 bases removed from V and 3 bases from J, the gap between germline ends came to 9 bases. Here the CDR3 reads CASSPPPHTGELFF. The CDR3 DNA reads as TGTGCCAGCAGCCCCCCCCCTCACACCGGGGAGCTGTTTTTT. The variable domain in full, with the rest retrieved from reference TRBV3-1 and TRBJ2-2, is DTAVSQTPKYLVTQMGNDKSIKCEQNLGHDTMYWYKQDSKKFLKIMFSYNNKELIINETVPNRFSPKSPDKAHLNLHINSLELGDSAVYFCASSPPPHTGELFFGEGSRLTVL.